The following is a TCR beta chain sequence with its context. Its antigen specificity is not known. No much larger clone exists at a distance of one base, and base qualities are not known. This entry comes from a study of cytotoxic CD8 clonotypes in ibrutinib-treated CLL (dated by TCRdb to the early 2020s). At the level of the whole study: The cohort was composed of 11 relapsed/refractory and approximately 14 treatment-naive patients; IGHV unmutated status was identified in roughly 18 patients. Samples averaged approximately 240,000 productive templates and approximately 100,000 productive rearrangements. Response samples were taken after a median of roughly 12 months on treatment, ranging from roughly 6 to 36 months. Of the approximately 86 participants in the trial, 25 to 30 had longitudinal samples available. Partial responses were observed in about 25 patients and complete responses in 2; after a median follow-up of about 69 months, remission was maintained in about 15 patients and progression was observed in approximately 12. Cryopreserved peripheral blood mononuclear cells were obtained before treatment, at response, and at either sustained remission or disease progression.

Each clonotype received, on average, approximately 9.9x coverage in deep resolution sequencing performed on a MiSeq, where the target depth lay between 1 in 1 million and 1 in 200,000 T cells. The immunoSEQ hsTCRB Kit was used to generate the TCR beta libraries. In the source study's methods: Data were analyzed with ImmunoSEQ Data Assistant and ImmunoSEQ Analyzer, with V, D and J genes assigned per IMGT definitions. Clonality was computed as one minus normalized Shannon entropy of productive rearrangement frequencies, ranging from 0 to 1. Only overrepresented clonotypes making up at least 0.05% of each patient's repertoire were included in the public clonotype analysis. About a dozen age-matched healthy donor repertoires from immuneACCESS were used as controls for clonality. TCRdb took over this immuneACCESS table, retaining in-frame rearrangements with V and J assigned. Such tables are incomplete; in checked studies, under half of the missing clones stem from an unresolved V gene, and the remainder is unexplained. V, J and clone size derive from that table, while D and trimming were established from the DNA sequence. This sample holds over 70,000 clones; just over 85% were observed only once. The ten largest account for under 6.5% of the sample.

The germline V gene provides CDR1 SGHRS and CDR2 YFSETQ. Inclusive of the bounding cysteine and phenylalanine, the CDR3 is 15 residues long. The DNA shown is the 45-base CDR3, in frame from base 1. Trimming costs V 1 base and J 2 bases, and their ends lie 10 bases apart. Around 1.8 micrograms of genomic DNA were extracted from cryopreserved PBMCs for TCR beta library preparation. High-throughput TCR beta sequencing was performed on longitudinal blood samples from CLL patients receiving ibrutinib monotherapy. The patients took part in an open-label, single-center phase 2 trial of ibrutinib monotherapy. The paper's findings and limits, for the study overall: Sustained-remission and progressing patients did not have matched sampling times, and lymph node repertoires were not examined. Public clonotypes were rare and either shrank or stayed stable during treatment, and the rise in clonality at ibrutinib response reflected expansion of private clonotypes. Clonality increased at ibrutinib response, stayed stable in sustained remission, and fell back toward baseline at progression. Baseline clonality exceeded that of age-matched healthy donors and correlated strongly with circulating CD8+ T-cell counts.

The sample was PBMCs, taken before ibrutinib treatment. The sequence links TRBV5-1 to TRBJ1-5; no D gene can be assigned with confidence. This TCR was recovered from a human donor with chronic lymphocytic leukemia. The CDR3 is CASSLSGSGNQPQHF. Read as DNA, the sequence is TGCGCCAGCAGCTTGTCGGGGAGCGGCAATCAGCCCCAGCATTTT.